The 10 T cell receptor beta chains listed next were all sequenced from one sample in a study of siplizumab effects on memory and regulatory T cells. TCRdb keeps only in-frame clones here, not all; method: immunoSEQ multiplex PCR. Among under 70,000 clones listed, 65% to 80% were seen once. Sequenced sample: memory CD4+ T cells sorted from blood. These receptors were taken from a human donor in good health.

This rearrangement joins TRBV15 to TRBJ2-1, with D possibly being TRBD1 or TRBD2 (6 bases each). Trimming cost V 0 bases and J 4 bases, with 22 bases left between them. The CDR3 spans 19 residues. Germline assignment: CDR1 LNHNV and CDR2 YYDKDF (reference sequence). The CDR3, as DNA: TGTGCCACCAGCAGAGAGGGGGCGGGGAGCACCCCGAAGTACAATGAGCAGTTCTTC. Translation: CATSREGAGSTPKYNEQFF.

The rearrangement joins TRBV10-2 to TRBJ2-2; 11 bases fit TRBD2. After removal of 7 bases from V and 5 bases from J, the junction contained 6 bases not matched to a gene. This CDR3 is 15 amino acids long. CDR1 WSHSY and CDR2 SAAADI come from the germline V gene. The CDR3 bases are TGCGCCAGCAATAGCGGGGGGGTAGGGACCGGGGAGCTGTTTTTT. It yields the protein CASNSGGVGTGELFF.

This chain links TRBV28 with TRBJ2-7, with TRBD2 identical over 7 bases. Germline assignment: CDR1 MDHEN and CDR2 SYDVKM. V lost 4 bases and J lost 2; bases outside the gene matches: 11. The CDR3 is 16 residues long. In DNA, the CDR3 is TGTGCCAGCAGTTCGTGGGGGGGGAGGGCTACCTACGAGCAGTACTTC. It specifies CASSSWGGRATYEQYF.

The rearrangement uses TRBV28 and TRBJ1-1, with D perhaps matching TRBD1 (6 bases). This CDR3 spans 14 amino acids. The V and J ends lost 5 bases and 4 bases respectively, with 14 bases between them. Germline V gene lookup returns CDR1 MDHEN and CDR2 SYDVKM. CDR3 bases: TGTGCCAGCAGTCCCCCGGGAGGGGGCACTGAAGCTTTCTTT. Translated, it gives CASSPPGGGTEAFF.

Only one count was recorded for this clone. The rearrangement uses TRBV6-1 and TRBJ1-1; D might be TRBD1 (6 bases). The CDR3 sequence is 13 residues long. Germline CDR1 and CDR2: MNHNS and SASEGT. V shed 10 bases and J shed 2 bases, with 14 bases lying between them. The CDR3 loop is CATDLQGNTEAFF. The CDR3 DNA follows: TGTGCCACCGACCTACAGGGCAACACTGAAGCTTTCTTT.

The chain links TRBV30 to TRBJ2-7, with D possibly TRBD2 on 5 matching bases. V was pared by 5 bases and J by 4 bases, with 9 bases between. CDR1 GTSNPN and CDR2 SVGIG come from the germline V gene (reference sequence). CDR3 length equals 11 residues. The CDR3 DNA follows: TGTGCCTGGGGCCGGGGATACGAGCAGTACTTC. This gives the protein CAWGRGYEQYF.

This clone was seen more than once but under ten times. CDR3 sequence (DNA): TGTGCCAGCAGCTTGCGAGAAACTAGCGGCCAAGAGACCCAGTACTTC. Translated, it gives CASSLRETSGQETQYF. The rearrangement joins TRBV7-9 to TRBJ2-5, with 8 bases lining up with TRBD2. Germline CDR1 and CDR2: SEHNR and FQNEAQ (reference sequence). The CDR3 loop spans 16 amino acids. The J segment lost 1 base and the V segment lost 3 bases, leaving 7 bases of the junction unmatched.

V is TRBV9 and J is TRBJ2-2; D is ambiguous. CDR1 and CDR2 (germline): SGDLS, YYNGEE. Trimming stripped 7 bases from V and 6 bases from J, with 10 bases between. The CDR3 spans 12 residues. The CDR3 spells CASGFQPGELFF. Here the CDR3 DNA reads TGTGCCAGCGGCTTCCAACCCGGGGAGCTGTTTTTT.

The chain joins TRBV10-1 to TRBJ2-7, with TRBD1 matching 9 bases. The CDR3 has 17 residues. Germline assignment: CDR1 WNHNN and CDR2 SYGVQD (reference sequence). The CDR3, as DNA: TGCGTGAATCCAGGCTCCGCTTACAGGGGGCATGTCGACGAGCAGTACTTC. Protein: CVNPGSAYRGHVDEQYF.

This clone was counted a few times. The chain uses TRBV18 and TRBJ1-1; D not certain. Germline V lookup: CDR1 KGHSH, CDR2 LQKENI. V lost 2 bases to trimming and J lost 3 bases, with 7 bases between them. This CDR3 has 13 amino acids. The chain's CDR3 is CASSPNRDTEAFF. DNA of the CDR3: TGTGCCAGCTCACCAAACCGGGACACTGAAGCTTTCTTT.